One and the same sample provided the 31 T cell receptor beta chains below, sequenced in a study of T cell responses to AZD1222 COVID-19 vaccine. The assay was immunoSEQ multiplex PCR, and TCRdb's table has in-frame clones only and misses some. Seen here are roughly 190,000 clones, roughly 93% observed once, and the top ten hold roughly 0.99%. The sample in question was peripheral blood, obtained on day 0 of AZD1222 vaccination. These receptors were taken from an adult in good health.

CDR3 amino acids: CASSLTTGVLYNEQFF. The CDR3 region has the DNA TGTGCCAGCAGTTTAACTACAGGAGTCCTCTACAATGAGCAGTTCTTC. J is TRBJ2-1 and V is TRBV2; D might be TRBD1 (5 bases). This CDR3 contains 16 residues. The V and J ends lost 5 bases and 3 bases respectively, with 17 bases between them. Germline CDR1 and CDR2: SNHLY and FYNNEI.

The chain combines TRBV19 with TRBJ2-2; TRBD2 might be the D (5 bases). The CDR3 runs to 13 residues. The germline V gene encodes CDR1 LNHDA and CDR2 SQIVND (reference sequence). The V gene lost 2 bases and the J gene lost 5 bases, with 6 bases spanning the gap. CDR3: CASSIRGTGELFF. The CDR3 region has the DNA TGTGCCAGTAGTATACGGGGTACCGGGGAGCTGTTTTTT.

The rearrangement uses TRBV27 and TRBJ1-5; no firm D call. Germline-derived CDR1 and CDR2 are MNHEY and SMNVEV (reference sequence). This CDR3 spans 15 amino acids. Between the trimmed V and J ends, which lost 8 bases and 4 bases, there was a span of 18 bases. This CDR3 reads CASGFWAEDNQPQHF. CDR3 nucleotides: TGTGCCAGCGGATTTTGGGCAGAGGATAATCAGCCCCAGCATTTT.

This sequence joins TRBV27 and TRBJ2-1; perhaps TRBD2 as D (6 bases). Germline CDR1 and CDR2: MNHEY and SMNVEV (reference sequence). This CDR3 is built from 15 residues. V was shortened by 1 base and J by 3 bases, with 10 bases between the two germline ends. In nucleotides, the CDR3 is TGTGCCAGCAGTTTATTTGGGGGGAACTACAATGAGCAGTTCTTC. The encoded protein is CASSLFGGNYNEQFF.

The chain uses TRBV3-1 (or the pseudogene TRBV3-2) and TRBJ1-2; D not certain. Germline-derived CDR1 and CDR2 are LGHDT and YNNKEL (reference sequence). Trimming took 3 bases from V and 2 from J, leaving 13 bases between them. The CDR3 runs to 15 residues. The CDR3 DNA follows: TGTGCCAGCAGCCAGGACGGATGTACCAACTATGGCTACACCTTC. It is translated as CASSQDGCTNYGYTF.

This chain connects TRBV10-2 to TRBJ2-7; D remains unclear. Trimming shortened V by 2 bases and J by 2 bases, and 4 bases separated the two germline ends. The V gene's germline CDR1 is WSHSY and CDR2 SAAADI. The CDR3 length is 12 residues. The CDR3 loop is CASSEGPYEQYF. The CDR3 coding sequence is TGCGCCAGCAGTGAGGGCCCCTACGAGCAGTACTTC.

This chain links TRBV28 with TRBJ2-7; 7 nucleotides match TRBD2. From germline, CDR1 is MDHEN and CDR2 SYDVKM. V shed 6 bases, J shed 5 bases, and the junction held 13 bases outside the gene matches. This CDR3 has 15 residues. The CDR3 coding sequence is TGTGCCAGCAGCTACGTGGGGCGGGAGCTCCACGAGCAGTACTTC. It is translated as CASSYVGRELHEQYF.

This rearrangement joins TRBV5-1 to TRBJ2-3; 16 bases agree with TRBD2. Trimming took 0 bases from V and 5 from J; bases not matched to a gene: 9. The V gene's germline CDR1 is SGHRS and CDR2 YFSETQ. CDR3 length equals 19 residues. CDR3 residues: CASSLDPGTSGGERDTQYF. CDR3 bases: TGCGCCAGCAGCTTGGATCCCGGGACTAGCGGGGGGGAAAGAGATACGCAGTATTTT.

This clone was seen once. This rearrangement joins TRBV28 to TRBJ2-7; maybe TRBD2 (7 bases). The CDR3 is 16 amino acids. Germline loops: CDR1 MDHEN, CDR2 SYDVKM. V was cut by 4 bases and J by 2 bases, with 18 bases left in between. CDR3 bases: TGTGCCAGCAGTTCAACTGGGGGGGCAGGAACCTACGAGCAGTACTTC. Protein product: CASSSTGGAGTYEQYF.

In its sample, this clone was seen once. The CDR3 here is CARAGDTYEQYF. CDR3 in DNA: TGTGCCAGGGCGGGGGATACCTACGAGCAGTACTTC. The J gene is TRBJ2-7, the V gene TRBV12-3 or TRBV12-4; 7 bases align to TRBD2. The length of the CDR3 is 12 residues. V lost 9 bases, J lost 2 bases, and 4 bases stayed unmatched.

The rearrangement uses TRBV6-1 and TRBJ2-7; a possible D gene is TRBD1 (5 bases). Trimming took 2 bases from V and 0 from J, leaving 8 bases between them. The CDR3 is 14 amino acids. Germline assignment: CDR1 MNHNS and CDR2 SASEGT. The CDR3 loop is CASSEYDSSYEQYF. CDR3 DNA sequence: TGTGCCAGCAGTGAATACGACAGCTCCTACGAGCAGTACTTC.

V usage is TRBV29-1 and J usage is TRBJ2-2; TRBD1 or TRBD2 may be the D gene (5 bases each). The CDR3 is 13 residues long. V was cut by 4 bases and J by 4 bases, with 10 bases left in between. The V gene's germline CDR1 is SQVTM and CDR2 ANQGSEA. The CDR3 DNA is TGCAGCGTTGCGGGGACCCTCACCGGGGAGCTGTTTTTT. It translates to CSVAGTLTGELFF.

The V gene is TRBV9, the J gene TRBJ2-7, with TRBD1 identical over 10 bases. CDR3 size: 15 residues. Germline values: CDR1 SGDLS, CDR2 YYNGEE. The V and J ends lost 0 bases and 5 bases, in that order; junction bases with no gene match: 5. CDR3 nucleotides: TGTGCCAGCAGCGTAGATGGGACAGGGGTAAACGAGCAGTACTTC. Translation gives CASSVDGTGVNEQYF.

The rearrangement uses TRBV19 and TRBJ2-6, with D perhaps TRBD2 (6 bases). Germline loops: CDR1 LNHDA, CDR2 SQIVND (reference sequence). CDR3 length equals 14 residues. V shed 7 bases and J shed 2 bases, with 9 bases lying between them. CDR3 residues: CASMGGAGANVLTF. The CDR3 coding sequence is TGTGCCAGTATGGGGGGAGCTGGGGCCAACGTCCTGACTTTC.

This chain uses TRBV2 with TRBJ1-1; a weak D match, TRBD1 (6 bases). Trimming shortened V by 7 bases and J by 0 bases, and 9 bases separated the two germline ends. Germline CDR1 SNHLY, CDR2 FYNNEI. The CDR3 runs 13 residues. This CDR3 is CASTDRLNTEAFF. The CDR3 coding sequence is TGTGCCAGCACTGACAGGTTGAACACTGAAGCTTTCTTT.

The chain recombines TRBV5-5 with TRBJ1-1; D gene ambiguous. The CDR3 length is 16 residues. The germline V gene has CDR1 SGHKS and CDR2 YYEKEE (reference sequence). Trimming cost V 0 bases and J 3 bases, with 15 bases left between them. The CDR3 region has the DNA TGTGCCAGCAGCTTGGCCCGATCCCTATTGGACACTGAAGCTTTCTTT. This translates into CASSLARSLLDTEAFF.

The chain joins TRBV18 to TRBJ1-2; TRBD1 aligns across 9 bases. Germline loops: CDR1 KGHSH, CDR2 LQKENI. V was clipped by 2 bases and J by 7 bases; unmatched bases: 2. The CDR3 is 13 amino acids. In DNA, the CDR3 is TGTGCCAGCTCACCAACGGACAGGGGTGGCTACACCTTC. This codes for CASSPTDRGGYTF.

There are a few counts of this clone. The rearrangement uses TRBV2 and TRBJ1-3, with D unresolved. The V end was cut by 4 bases, the J end by 2 bases, with 6 bases between. Germline CDR1 SNHLY, CDR2 FYNNEI. CDR3 length equals 13 residues. The chain's CDR3 is CASSGGPGNTIYF. The CDR3 DNA reads as TGTGCCAGCAGTGGTGGGCCTGGAAACACCATATATTTT.

V usage is TRBV28 and J usage is TRBJ2-1; 7 positions match TRBD1. CDR3 length equals 11 residues. Germline values: CDR1 MDHEN, CDR2 SYDVKM. J was trimmed by 15 bases and V by 3 bases; bases with no gene match: 5. CDR3 sequence reads: CASSFFRGWFF. In DNA, the CDR3 is TGTGCCAGCAGTTTTTTCAGGGGGTGGTTCTTC. The variable domain in full, with the rest retrieved from reference TRBV28 and TRBJ2-1, is DVKVTQSSRYLVKRTGEKVFLECVQDMDHENMFWYRQDPGLGLRLIYFSYDVKMKEKGDIPEGYSVSREKKERFSLILESASTNQTSMYLCASSFFRGWFFGPGTRLTVL.

CDR3 sequence: CASSQGSTSGSWNEQFF. CDR3 DNA: TGCGCCAGCAGCCAAGGATCGACTAGCGGGAGTTGGAATGAGCAGTTCTTC. V is TRBV4-1 and J is TRBJ2-1, with 12 bases that match TRBD2. The CDR3 spans 17 residues. The junction had 8 bases not matched to a gene; V was cut back by 1 base and J by 7 bases. Germline V lookup: CDR1 MGHRA, CDR2 YSYEKL.

This chain joins TRBV24-1 and TRBJ2-2, with TRBD2 matching 13 bases. The CDR3 sequence is 15 residues long. The trim removed 9 bases at V and 6 bases at J, leaving 6 bases unmatched. Germline CDR1 and CDR2: KGHDR and SFDVKD. The CDR3 reads CATHPLAGGPGELFF. CDR3 DNA sequence: TGTGCCACCCACCCACTAGCGGGAGGGCCCGGGGAGCTGTTTTTT.

The chain has TRBV7-7 and TRBJ2-7; D is uncertain. Germline CDR1 is SSHAT and CDR2 is FNYEAQ (reference sequence). This CDR3 has 15 residues. The V and J ends lost 5 bases and 2 bases respectively, with 16 bases between them. The CDR3, as DNA: TGTGCCAGCAGCGTTAGTCCCGACGGCACCTACGAGCAGTACTTC. Translation gives CASSVSPDGTYEQYF.

This rearrangement joins TRBV19 to TRBJ2-2, with D tentatively TRBD2 (6 bases). The CDR3 consists of 15 residues. Looked up from germline, CDR1 is LNHDA and CDR2 is SQIVND (reference sequence). V was trimmed by 6 bases and J by 5 bases, leaving 16 bases between them. CDR3 sequence: CASREPGLTTGELFF. In DNA form, the CDR3 reads TGTGCCAGTAGAGAACCGGGACTGACGACCGGGGAGCTGTTTTTT.

The chain has TRBV9 and TRBJ1-6, with D possibly TRBD1 on 5 matching bases. Trimming took 3 bases from V and 10 from J, leaving 20 bases between them. The CDR3 runs 16 residues. Per germline, CDR1 SGDLS and CDR2 YYNGEE. CDR3 DNA sequence: TGTGCCAGCAGCGCAGGGCCTCGGGCCGCAGGGTCACCCCTCCACTTT. This translates into CASSAGPRAAGSPLHF.

The rearrangement uses TRBV24-1 and TRBJ1-2, with unresolved D. Germline V lookup: CDR1 KGHDR, CDR2 SFDVKD. This CDR3 is 12 amino acids long. V shed 8 bases and J shed 13 bases, with 19 bases lying between them. CDR3 in DNA: TGTGCCACCATTGGGCGTCCCTCTTTTGGCACCTTC. It is translated as CATIGRPSFGTF.

This chain links TRBV20-1 with TRBJ2-3; 8 nucleotides line up with TRBD1. CDR1 and CDR2 from the germline V gene are DFQATT and SNEGSKA (reference sequence). This CDR3 comprises 16 residues. V shed 3 bases and J 6 bases; nucleotides not matched to a gene: 14. The CDR3 sequence: CSASKIGAQGADTQYF. In DNA form, the CDR3 reads TGCAGTGCTAGTAAAATTGGGGCTCAGGGGGCGGATACGCAGTATTTT.

This sequence joins TRBV5-1 and TRBJ1-6; D is possibly TRBD1 (5 bases). The CDR3 contains 15 residues. Germline values: CDR1 SGHRS, CDR2 YFSETQ. V was pared by 4 bases and J by 3 bases, with 11 bases between. Here the CDR3 reads CASSPGRGYNSPLHF. The CDR3 nucleotides read TGCGCCAGCAGCCCGGGACGGGGCTATAATTCACCCCTCCACTTT.

The chain links TRBV11-2 to TRBJ2-7, with D maybe TRBD1 (5 bases). V was clipped by 6 bases and J by 5 bases, with 17 bases between them. The germline V gene has CDR1 SGHAT and CDR2 FQNNGV. The CDR3 loop spans 14 amino acids. The CDR3 here is CASSPDFRVHEQYF. DNA for the CDR3: TGTGCCAGCAGTCCAGACTTCAGGGTTCACGAGCAGTACTTC. The full variable domain, in which reference TRBV11-2 and TRBJ2-7 provide the parts outside the CDR3, is EAGVAQSPRYKIIEKRQSVAFWCNPISGHATLYWYQQILGQGPKLLIQFQNNGVVDDSQLPKDRFSAERLKGVDSTLKIQPAKLEDSAVYLCASSPDFRVHEQYFGPGTRLTVT.

The genes are TRBV7-2 and TRBJ1-6, with D maybe TRBD1 (6 bases). Germline loops: CDR1 SGHTA, CDR2 FQGNSA. V was shortened by 6 bases and J by 0 bases, with 21 bases between the two germline ends. This CDR3 region has 19 residues. The DNA of the CDR3 is TGTGCCAGCAGTGATAGGGGGGGACGGGGGTACTCCTATAATTCACCCCTCCACTTT. Protein product: CASSDRGGRGYSYNSPLHF. Full variable domain (rest looked up from reference TRBV7-2 and TRBJ1-6): GAGVSQSPSNKVTEKGKDVELRCDPISGHTALYWYRQSLGQGLEFLIYFQGNSAPDKSGLPSDRFSAERTGGSVSTLTIQRTQQEDSAVYLCASSDRGGRGYSYNSPLHFGNGTRLTVT.

The chain uses TRBV5-1 and TRBJ2-2; 14 nucleotides line up with TRBD2. The V gene's germline CDR1 is SGHRS and CDR2 YFSETQ. This CDR3 has 18 residues. With V trimmed by 3 bases and J by 1 base, 5 bases remained unmatched. The DNA for the CDR3 is TGCGCCAGCAGCTCGGGACTAGCGGGAGTTGGGAACACCGGGGAGCTGTTTTTT. Its protein is CASSSGLAGVGNTGELFF. Variable domain in full (rest from reference TRBV5-1 and TRBJ2-2): KAGVTQTPRYLIKTRGQQVTLSCSPISGHRSVSWYQQTPGQGLQFLFEYFSETQRNKGNFPGRFSGRQFSNSRSEMNVSTLELGDSALYLCASSSGLAGVGNTGELFFGEGSRLTVL.

There are a few counts of this clone. The chain couples TRBV7-9 to TRBJ1-1; no clear D gene. V gave up 2 bases and J gave up 5 bases, with 9 bases separating them. Germline V gene sequence: CDR1 SEHNR, CDR2 FQNEAQ (reference sequence). The CDR3 is 13 amino acids. The CDR3 here is CASSLWTGTEAFF. The CDR3 nucleotides read TGTGCCAGCAGCTTATGGACTGGGACTGAAGCTTTCTTT.